The clone carrying this TCR beta chain came up many times. The antigen remains undetermined. The TCR beta CDR3 regions underwent amplification from RNA transcripts. HTBI-primed first-round RT-PCR preceded second-round multiplex PCR. TCRdb passed the multiplex PCR reads through MiXCR, listing each CDR3 protein once. This sample has around 600,000 distinct CDR3 sequences, with roughly two fifths found just once. Researchers turned away patients with other autoimmune diseases, uncontrolled infections, pregnancy or lactation. The PBMCs were taken from around 10 ml of fresh peripheral blood. These data originate in a study of Graves' ophthalmopathy and Graves' hyperthyroidism. General observations from the study: The majority of expanded thyroid clonotypes above 0.001 frequency also occurred in blood.

Germline lookup yields CDR1 SGDLS and CDR2 YYNGEE. Deletions cut 0 bases from V and 3 bases from J, with 7 bases between. The CDR3 is 14 residues long. V usage is TRBV9 and J usage is TRBJ1-3; D is unresolved. This clonotype was sampled from an adult man with Graves' ophthalmopathy. The sample was peripheral blood. The CDR3, as DNA: TGTGCCAGCAGCGTAGAACAGAGTGGAAACACCATATATTTT. Its protein product is CASSVEQSGNTIYF.